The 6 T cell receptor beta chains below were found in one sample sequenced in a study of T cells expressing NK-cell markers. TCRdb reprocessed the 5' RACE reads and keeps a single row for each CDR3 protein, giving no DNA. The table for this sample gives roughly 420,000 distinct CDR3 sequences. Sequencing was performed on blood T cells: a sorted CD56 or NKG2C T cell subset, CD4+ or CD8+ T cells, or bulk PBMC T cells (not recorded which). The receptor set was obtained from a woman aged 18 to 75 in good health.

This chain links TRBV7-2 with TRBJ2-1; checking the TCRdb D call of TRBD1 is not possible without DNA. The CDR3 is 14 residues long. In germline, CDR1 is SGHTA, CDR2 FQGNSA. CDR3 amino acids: CASSFPGTYNEQFF.

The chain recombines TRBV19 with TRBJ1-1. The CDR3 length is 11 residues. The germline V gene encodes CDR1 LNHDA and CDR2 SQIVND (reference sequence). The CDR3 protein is CASSSFVGAFF.

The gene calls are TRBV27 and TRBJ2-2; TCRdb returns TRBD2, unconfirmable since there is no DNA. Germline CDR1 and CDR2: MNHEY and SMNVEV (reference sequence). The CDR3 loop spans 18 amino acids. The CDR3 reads CASSLSLATSGVTGELFF.

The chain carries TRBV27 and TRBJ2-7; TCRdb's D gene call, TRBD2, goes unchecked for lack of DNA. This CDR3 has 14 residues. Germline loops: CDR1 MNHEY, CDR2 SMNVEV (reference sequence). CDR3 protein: CASSSLAGAVEQYF.

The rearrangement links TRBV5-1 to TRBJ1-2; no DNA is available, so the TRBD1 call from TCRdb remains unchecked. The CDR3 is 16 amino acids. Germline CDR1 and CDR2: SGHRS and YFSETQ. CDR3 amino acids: CASSVEGQAAWNGYTF. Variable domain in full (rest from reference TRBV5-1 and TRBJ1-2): KAGVTQTPRYLIKTRGQQVTLSCSPISGHRSVSWYQQTPGQGLQFLFEYFSETQRNKGNFPGRFSGRQFSNSRSEMNVSTLELGDSALYLCASSVEGQAAWNGYTFGSGTRLTVV.

The CDR3 region is CASSAQGRNEQYF. The genes are TRBV9 and TRBJ2-7; the D gene TCRdb calls, TRBD2, cannot be checked with no DNA. Per the germline V gene, CDR1 is SGDLS and CDR2 is YYNGEE. This CDR3 is 13 amino acids long.